Sequencing of this TCR beta chain was carried out in a study of cytomegalovirus exposure and HLA in healthy donors. Study findings and constraints: Some highly shared sequence variants likely arose as a pipeline artifact.

Comment on this clone: The antigen is unknown.

A multiplex PCR was run with 60 Vbeta primers and 13 Jbeta primers. Repertoires were generated with immunoSEQ multiplex PCR, while TCRdb's copy carries only in-frame clones and drops some. The sample lists over 85,000 clones, approximately 80% occurring once. The CDR3 totals 15 residues. J lost 4 bases, V lost 5 bases, and 5 bases had no gene match. CDR1 is SNHLY and CDR2 is FYNNEI in the germline V gene. The V and J genes are TRBV2 and TRBJ1-1, with 12 nucleotides matching TRBD1. The material sequenced was PBMCs. The clonotype originates from a female donor in good health and CMV-seropositive. The CDR3 region is CASSFGTGGITEAFF. CDR3 sequence (DNA): TGTGCCAGCAGTTTTGGGACAGGGGGCATCACTGAAGCTTTCTTT.